The rows below give T cell receptor beta chains drawn from one sample of a study of vaccination and CD4 T cells after COVID-19. TCRdb passed the PCR reads through MiXCR, listing each CDR3 protein once. The sample consists of 10,000 to 13,000 distinct CDR3 sequences, roughly 28% of them appearing once. Their recognized antigens are unknown. The sequencing sample was made of CD4+ T cells from blood, cultured in vitro. Receptor source: a human donor who had recovered from COVID-19. CDR3s include the opening cysteine and the closing phenylalanine or tryptophan. The D gene is left open where the match is weak. A row's size may be missing; if present it is once, few, many or a size class.

TRBV7-2,TRBJ1-3,-,TRBD1,TGTGCCAGCAGCCGGGACAGTAACTCTCTGGGAAACACCATATATTTT,CASSRDSNSLGNTIYF
TRBV3-1,TRBJ1-2,few,-,TGTGCCAGCAGCCAAGGGAGGCAGAGCGGCTACACCTTC,CASSQGRQSGYTF
TRBV28,TRBJ1-1,once,-,TGTGCCAGCAGTCTGCCGACCAACACTGAAGCTTTCTTT,CASSLPTNTEAFF
TRBV20-1,TRBJ1-6,medium-sized,-,TGCAGTGCCAGAAGGTCAGGTGGGAATTCACCCCTCCACTTT,CSARRSGGNSPLHF
TRBV6-1,TRBJ2-7,-,-,TGTGCCAGCGGTGCCTCACGGAGCGAGCAGTACTTC,CASGASRSEQYF
TRBV11-1,TRBJ1-2,-,-,TGTGCCAGCAGCATATGGGGAGGTGGCTACACCTTC,CASSIWGGGYTF
TRBV25-1,TRBJ2-5,-,-,TGTGCCAGCAGACAGACAGGGAGGGAGACCCAGTACTTC,CASRQTGRETQYF
TRBV24-1,TRBJ2-5,-,TRBD1,TGTGCCACCAGTGAGCCCGGGACAGGGTTCCAAGAGACCCAGTACTTC,CATSEPGTGFQETQYF
TRBV20-1,TRBJ2-5,few,TRBD1,TGCAGTGGGGGACAGGCCCCCCGAGAGACCCAGTACTTC,CSGGQAPRETQYF
TRBV20-1,TRBJ2-5,few,-,TGCAGTGCTAGAGATCCCCCGGACTCGACCCAGTACTTC,CSARDPPDSTQYF
TRBV20-1,TRBJ1-2,-,TRBD1,TGCAGTGCTAGACCGAGGACAGGGTTCGACTATGGCTACACCTTC,CSARPRTGFDYGYTF
TRBV7-2,TRBJ2-1,-,-,TGTGCCAGCAGCCGGACAGCTAGCGGATCCAACAATGAGCAGTTCTTC,CASSRTASGSNNEQFF
TRBV11-2,TRBJ1-1,-,-,TGTGCCAGCAGCCGGGGACGGGCGGGCACTGAAGCTTTCTTT,CASSRGRAGTEAFF
TRBV6-1,TRBJ2-7,-,TRBD1,TGTGCCAGCAAACGATCGACAGGGGCCGATTCCTACGAGCAGTACTTC,CASKRSTGADSYEQYF
TRBV7-9,TRBJ2-6,-,-,TGTGCCAGCAGTTACACCTCCCCCGGGGCCAACGTCCTGACTTTC,CASSYTSPGANVLTF
TRBV11-1,TRBJ2-3,-,TRBD2,TGTGCCAGCAGCTCCTGGACTAGCGGGGGGGGATCAGATACGCAGTATTTT,CASSSWTSGGGSDTQYF
TRBV6-2/TRBV6-3,TRBJ2-7,-,TRBD1,TGTGCCAGCAGTTATCCCCCCGGACAGGGGAACTACGAGCAGTACTTC,CASSYPPGQGNYEQYF
TRBV20-1,TRBJ1-2,few,-,TGCAGTGCTAGAGATCGCAGGGAAAGCTATGGCTACACCTTC,CSARDRRESYGYTF
TRBV20-1,TRBJ2-7,-,-,TGCAGTGTCAAACGTCCGGATCGCACCAAAACCTACGAGCAGTACTTC,CSVKRPDRTKTYEQYF
TRBV7-2,TRBJ2-7,once,-,TGTGCCAGCAGCTTCGCGGGACGAACCTACGAGCAGTACTTC,CASSFAGRTYEQYF
TRBV5-1,TRBJ1-2,few,TRBD1,TGCGCCAGCAGCTTTGAAGGGACAGCCTATGGCTACACCTTC,CASSFEGTAYGYTF
TRBV20-1,TRBJ2-1,-,TRBD2,TGCAGTGCTAGACCTCCCGGGACTAGCGAAGATGAGCAGTTCTTC,CSARPPGTSEDEQFF
TRBV4-2,TRBJ2-1,-,TRBD1,TGTGCCAGCAGCCAAGCGACAGGGTGGAATGAGCAGTTCTTC,CASSQATGWNEQFF
TRBV4-3,TRBJ1-3,-,-,TGCGCCAGCAGCCAAGAACCCGGACAGTCTGGAAACACCATATATTTT,CASSQEPGQSGNTIYF
TRBV11-3,TRBJ2-1,-,-,TGTGCCAGCAGCTCCAGGGGTTGGTACAATGAGCAGTTCTTC,CASSSRGWYNEQFF
TRBV5-4,TRBJ1-2,-,TRBD1,TGTGCCAGCAGCTCCAGGGGGCGGGACTATGGCTACACCTTC,CASSSRGRDYGYTF
TRBV5-1,TRBJ1-1,-,TRBD1,TGCGCCAGCAGCTTGCAGGGGGACGCTGAAGCTTTCTTT,CASSLQGDAEAFF
TRBV10-3,TRBJ2-1,few,-,TGTGCCATCAGTCTTACAGGAAACAATGAGCAGTTCTTC,CAISLTGNNEQFF
TRBV5-6,TRBJ2-1,once,-,TGTGCCAGCAGCTTCGGGAGAGAGCAGTTCTTC,CASSFGREQFF
TRBV28,TRBJ1-6,few,-,TGTGCCAGCACCCTGTGGAGGAGTAATTCACCCCTCCACTTT,CASTLWRSNSPLHF
TRBV10-3,TRBJ2-7,few,TRBD2,TGTGCCATCAGTGGGCTCCGGGGGGTGGCCTACGAGCAGTACTTC,CAISGLRGVAYEQYF
TRBV12-3/TRBV12-4,TRBJ1-5,-,-,TGTGCCAGCACCGAAGGGGGGGCGGGCAATCAGCCCCAGCATTTT,CASTEGGAGNQPQHF
TRBV5-5,TRBJ1-6,few,TRBD1,TGTGCCAGCAACCTCCAGACAGGGGGATCACCCCTCCACTTT,CASNLQTGGSPLHF
TRBV7-9,TRBJ2-7,few,-,TGTGCCAGCAGCTTAATAGGACCCGGGGAGCAGTACTTC,CASSLIGPGEQYF
TRBV20-1,TRBJ2-7,-,-,TGCAGTGCTAGAGAACGAGCCTACGAGCAGTACTTC,CSARERAYEQYF
TRBV25-1,TRBJ1-2,medium-sized,-,TGTGCCAGCAGTGAATGGAAGACAGGCTACACCTTC,CASSEWKTGYTF
TRBV6-2/TRBV6-3,TRBJ1-5,-,-,TGTGCCAGCAGTTACAGACCGCCAGGGTCGGGCAATCAGCCCCAGCATTTT,CASSYRPPGSGNQPQHF
TRBV15,TRBJ1-3,few,-,TGTGCCACCAGCAGAGGCGACAGTCACTCTGGAAACACCATATATTTT,CATSRGDSHSGNTIYF
TRBV19,TRBJ2-7,-,TRBD2,TGTGCCAGTAGTTTCGAGCGGGGGAGCTACGAGCAGTACTTC,CASSFERGSYEQYF
TRBV20-1,TRBJ2-3,-,TRBD2,TGCAGTGCTAGCGCCGGGACTAGCACCGCAGATACGCAGTATTTT,CSASAGTSTADTQYF
TRBV7-2,TRBJ2-5,few,TRBD1,TGTGCCAGCAGCCGAGGACAGGGCGAGACCCAGTACTTC,CASSRGQGETQYF
TRBV4-3,TRBJ2-7,-,-,TGCGCCAGCAGCCAAGACGGATACGAGCAGTACTTC,CASSQDGYEQYF
TRBV20-1,TRBJ1-4,-,-,TGCAGTGCTAAAGACGGTGTGCCTAATGAAAAACTGTTTTTT,CSAKDGVPNEKLFF
TRBV5-8,TRBJ1-2,few,-,TGTGCCAGCAGCTTAGGGGTGCAGTCTGGCTACACCTTC,CASSLGVQSGYTF
TRBV4-2,TRBJ1-2,-,TRBD1,TGTGCCAGCAGCCAACCGGGACAGATAAACTATGGCTACACCTTC,CASSQPGQINYGYTF
TRBV11-2,TRBJ2-5,-,TRBD2,TGTGCCAGCACCCCCGGGAGGTTGGAGACCCAGTACTTC,CASTPGRLETQYF
TRBV12-3/TRBV12-4,TRBJ2-5,-,-,TGTGCCAGCAGCCTGCGGGACGGCATCCAAGAGACCCAGTACTTC,CASSLRDGIQETQYF
TRBV20-1,TRBJ1-1,-,-,TGCAGTGCTAGAGGGGGGGTTGGTTGGAACACTGAAGCTTTCTTT,CSARGGVGWNTEAFF
TRBV6-2/TRBV6-3,TRBJ1-1,few,-,TGTGCCAGCAGGCCGGTTGTGAACACTGAAGCTTTCTTT,CASRPVVNTEAFF